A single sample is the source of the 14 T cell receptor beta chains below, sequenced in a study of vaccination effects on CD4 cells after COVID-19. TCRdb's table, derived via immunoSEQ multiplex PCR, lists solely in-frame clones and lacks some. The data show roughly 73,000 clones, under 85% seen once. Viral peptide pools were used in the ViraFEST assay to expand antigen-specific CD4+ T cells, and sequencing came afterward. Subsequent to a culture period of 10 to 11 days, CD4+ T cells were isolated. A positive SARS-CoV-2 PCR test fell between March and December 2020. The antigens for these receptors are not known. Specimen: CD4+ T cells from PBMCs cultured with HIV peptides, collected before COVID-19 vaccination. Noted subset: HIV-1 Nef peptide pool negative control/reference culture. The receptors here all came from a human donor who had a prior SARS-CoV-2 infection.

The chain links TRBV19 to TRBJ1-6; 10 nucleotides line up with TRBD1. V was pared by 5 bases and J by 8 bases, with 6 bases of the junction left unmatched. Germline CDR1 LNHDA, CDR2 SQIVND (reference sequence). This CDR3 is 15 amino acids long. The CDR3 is CASSFRTGGDSPLHF. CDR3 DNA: TGTGCCAGTAGTTTCAGGACAGGGGGAGATTCACCCCTCCACTTT.

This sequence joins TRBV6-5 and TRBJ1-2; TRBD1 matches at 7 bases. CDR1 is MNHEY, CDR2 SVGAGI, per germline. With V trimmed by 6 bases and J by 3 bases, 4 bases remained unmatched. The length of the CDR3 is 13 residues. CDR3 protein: CASRVGTDYGYTF. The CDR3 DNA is TGTGCCAGCAGGGTCGGGACAGACTATGGCTACACCTTC.

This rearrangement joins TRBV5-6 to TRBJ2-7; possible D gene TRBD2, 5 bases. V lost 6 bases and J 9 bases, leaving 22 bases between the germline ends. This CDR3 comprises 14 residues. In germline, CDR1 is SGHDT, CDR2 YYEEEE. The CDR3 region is CASNELKLRGRQYF. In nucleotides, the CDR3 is TGTGCCAGCAATGAACTCAAACTCCGGGGTAGGCAGTACTTC.

DNA for the CDR3: TGTGCCAGCAGTTTATTACTAGCGGGAGGAGGTGAGCAGTTCTTC. Encoded protein: CASSLLLAGGGEQFF. This chain links TRBV27 with TRBJ2-1; 12 nucleotides match TRBD2. The J segment lost 9 bases and the V segment lost 1 base, leaving 4 bases of the junction unmatched. Germline CDR1 MNHEY, CDR2 SMNVEV (reference sequence). The CDR3 has 15 residues.

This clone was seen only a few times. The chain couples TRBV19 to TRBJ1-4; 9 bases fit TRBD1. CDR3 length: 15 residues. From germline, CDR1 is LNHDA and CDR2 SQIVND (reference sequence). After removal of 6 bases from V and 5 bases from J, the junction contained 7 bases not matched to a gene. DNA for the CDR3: TGTGCCAGTAGACCAACAGGGGGCTTGAATGAAAAACTGTTTTTT. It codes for CASRPTGGLNEKLFF.

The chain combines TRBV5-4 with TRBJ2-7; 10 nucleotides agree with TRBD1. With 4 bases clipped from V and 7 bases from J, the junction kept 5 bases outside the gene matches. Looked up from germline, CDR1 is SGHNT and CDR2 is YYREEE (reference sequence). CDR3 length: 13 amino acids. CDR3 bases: TGTGCCAGCAGCCAGGACAGGGGGGGAGAGCAGTACTTC. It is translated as CASSQDRGGEQYF. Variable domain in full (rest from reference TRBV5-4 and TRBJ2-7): ETGVTQSPTHLIKTRGQQVTLRCSSQSGHNTVSWYQQALGQGPQFIFQYYREEENGRGNFPPRFSGLQFPNYSSELNVNALELDDSALYLCASSQDRGGEQYFGPGTRLTVT.

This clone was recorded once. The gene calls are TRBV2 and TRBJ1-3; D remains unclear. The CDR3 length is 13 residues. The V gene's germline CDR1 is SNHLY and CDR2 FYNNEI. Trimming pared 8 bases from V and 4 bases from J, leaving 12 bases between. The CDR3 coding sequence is TGTGCCAGCTTACCGGGAGTCGGAAACACCATATATTTT. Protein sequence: CASLPGVGNTIYF.

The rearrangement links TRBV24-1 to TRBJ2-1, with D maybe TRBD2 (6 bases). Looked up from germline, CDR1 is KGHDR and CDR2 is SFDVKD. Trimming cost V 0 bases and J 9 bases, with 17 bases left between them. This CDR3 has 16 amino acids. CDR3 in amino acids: CATSDLQESGVGEQFF. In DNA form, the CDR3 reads TGTGCCACCAGTGATTTGCAGGAGTCGGGGGTTGGTGAGCAGTTCTTC.

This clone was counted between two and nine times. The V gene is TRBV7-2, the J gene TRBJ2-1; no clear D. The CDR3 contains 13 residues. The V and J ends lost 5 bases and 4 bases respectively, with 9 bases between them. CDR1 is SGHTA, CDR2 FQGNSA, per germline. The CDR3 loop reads CASSANSYNEQFF. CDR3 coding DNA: TGTGCCAGCAGCGCGAACAGTTACAATGAGCAGTTCTTC.

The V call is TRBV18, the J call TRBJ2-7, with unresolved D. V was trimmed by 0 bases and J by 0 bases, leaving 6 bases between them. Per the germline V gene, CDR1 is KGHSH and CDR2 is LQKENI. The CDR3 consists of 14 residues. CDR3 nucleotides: TGTGCCAGCTCACCACCCGCTAACTCCTACGAGCAGTACTTC. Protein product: CASSPPANSYEQYF.

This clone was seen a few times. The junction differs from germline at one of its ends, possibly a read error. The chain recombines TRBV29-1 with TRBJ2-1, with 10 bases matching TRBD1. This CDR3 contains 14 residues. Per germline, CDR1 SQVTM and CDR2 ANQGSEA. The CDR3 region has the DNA TGCAGCGTTAAAGACAGGGGGCTTGGCAATGAGCAGTTCTTC. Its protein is CSVKDRGLGNEQFF.

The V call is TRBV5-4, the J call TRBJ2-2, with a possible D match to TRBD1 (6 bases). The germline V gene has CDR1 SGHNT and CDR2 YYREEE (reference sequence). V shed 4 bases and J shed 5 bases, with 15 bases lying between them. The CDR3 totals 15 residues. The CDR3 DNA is TGTGCCAGCAGCCTAATAGCAGGGGATACCGGGGAGCTGTTTTTT. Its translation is CASSLIAGDTGELFF.

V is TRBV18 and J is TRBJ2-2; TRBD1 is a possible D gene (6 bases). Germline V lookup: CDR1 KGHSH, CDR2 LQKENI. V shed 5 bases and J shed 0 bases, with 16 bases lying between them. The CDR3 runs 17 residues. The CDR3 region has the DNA TGTGCCAGCTCAAATTCAGGGGCTATTGCGAACACCGGGGAGCTGTTTTTT. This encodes CASSNSGAIANTGELFF.

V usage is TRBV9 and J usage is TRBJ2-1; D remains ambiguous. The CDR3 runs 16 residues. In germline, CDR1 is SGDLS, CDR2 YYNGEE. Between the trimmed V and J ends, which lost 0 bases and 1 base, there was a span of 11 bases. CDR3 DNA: TGTGCCAGCAGCGTAGGGTTCCGGGTGTCCTACAATGAGCAGTTCTTC. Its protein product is CASSVGFRVSYNEQFF.